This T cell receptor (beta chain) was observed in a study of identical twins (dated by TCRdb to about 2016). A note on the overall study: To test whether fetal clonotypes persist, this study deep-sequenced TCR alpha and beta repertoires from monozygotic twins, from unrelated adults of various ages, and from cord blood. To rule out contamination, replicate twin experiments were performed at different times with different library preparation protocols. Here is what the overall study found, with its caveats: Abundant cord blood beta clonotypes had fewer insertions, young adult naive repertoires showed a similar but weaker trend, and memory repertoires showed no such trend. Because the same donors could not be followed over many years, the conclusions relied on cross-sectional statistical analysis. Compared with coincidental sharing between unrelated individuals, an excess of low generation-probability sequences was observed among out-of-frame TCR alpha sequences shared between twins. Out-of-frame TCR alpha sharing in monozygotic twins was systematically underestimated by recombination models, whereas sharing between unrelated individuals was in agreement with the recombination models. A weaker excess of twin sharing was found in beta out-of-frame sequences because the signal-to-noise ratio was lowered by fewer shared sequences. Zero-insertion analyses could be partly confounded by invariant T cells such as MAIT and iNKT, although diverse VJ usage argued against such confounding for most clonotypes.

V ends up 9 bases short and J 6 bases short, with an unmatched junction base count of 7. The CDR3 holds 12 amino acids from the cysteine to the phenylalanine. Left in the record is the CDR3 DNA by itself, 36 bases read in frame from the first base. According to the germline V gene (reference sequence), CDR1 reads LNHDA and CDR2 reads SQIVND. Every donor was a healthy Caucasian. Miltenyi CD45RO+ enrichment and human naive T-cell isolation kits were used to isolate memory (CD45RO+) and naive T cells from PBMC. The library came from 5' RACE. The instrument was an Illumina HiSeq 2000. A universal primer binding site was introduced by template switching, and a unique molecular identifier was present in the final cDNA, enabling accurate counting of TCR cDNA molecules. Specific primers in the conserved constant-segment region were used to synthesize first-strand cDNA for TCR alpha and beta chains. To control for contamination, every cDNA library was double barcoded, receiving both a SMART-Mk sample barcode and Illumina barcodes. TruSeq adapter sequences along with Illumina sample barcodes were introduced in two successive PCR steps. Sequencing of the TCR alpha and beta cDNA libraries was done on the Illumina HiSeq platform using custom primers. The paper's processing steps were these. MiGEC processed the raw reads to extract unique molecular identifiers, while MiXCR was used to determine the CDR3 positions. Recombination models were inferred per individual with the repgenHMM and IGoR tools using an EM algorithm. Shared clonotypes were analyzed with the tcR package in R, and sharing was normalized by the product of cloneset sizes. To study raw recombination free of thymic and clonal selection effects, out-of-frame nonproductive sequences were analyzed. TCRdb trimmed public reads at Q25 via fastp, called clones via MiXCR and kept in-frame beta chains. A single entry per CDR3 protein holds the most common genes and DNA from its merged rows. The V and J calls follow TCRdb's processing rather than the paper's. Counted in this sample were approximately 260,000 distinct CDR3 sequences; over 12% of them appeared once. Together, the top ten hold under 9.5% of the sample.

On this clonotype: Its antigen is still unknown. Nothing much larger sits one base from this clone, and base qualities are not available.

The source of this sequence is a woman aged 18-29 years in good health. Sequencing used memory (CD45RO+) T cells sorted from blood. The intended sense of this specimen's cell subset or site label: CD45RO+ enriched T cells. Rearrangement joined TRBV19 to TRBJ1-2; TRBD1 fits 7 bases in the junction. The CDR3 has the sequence CASGQVVHGYTF. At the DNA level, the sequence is TGTGCCAGCGGACAGGTAGTTCATGGCTACACCTTC. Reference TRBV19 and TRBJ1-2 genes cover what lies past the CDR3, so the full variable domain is DGGITQSPKYLFRKEGQNVTLSCEQNLNHDAMYWYRQDPGQGLRLIYYSQIVNDFQKGDIAEGYSVSREKKESFPLTVTSAQKNPTAFYLCASGQVVHGYTFGSGTRLTVV.